Shown below are 20 T cell receptor beta chains from a single sample sequenced in a study of blood T cells in healthy people across ages. Then a second PCR, running about 6 to 12 cycles, was carried out with a sample-barcoded 5' primer and a J-beta primer mix. TCRdb ran MiXCR on the 5' RACE reads and lists one entry per CDR3 protein. The sample yields hundreds of thousands of distinct CDR3 sequences, about 28% seen once. This sample was shared with a second study, whose subject was T cells of mothers and their children.

The source material was blood. Receptor source: a boy aged 2-15 years in good health.

A remark on this clonotype: An end of the junction differs from the germline gene, which may be a read error. V and J are TRBV7-3 and TRBJ2-3; TRBD2 aligns across 12 bases. Germline CDR1 reads SGHTA; CDR2 reads FQGTGA. CDR3 length: 18 amino acids. CDR3 coding DNA: TGTGCTAGCAGCTCCCCTAGCGGGAGGGCCACGGGCACAGATACGCAGTATTTT. Amino acids: CASSSPSGRATGTDTQYF.

The chain carries TRBV12-3 or TRBV12-4 and TRBJ1-5; weak D call: TRBD1 (5 bases). The CDR3 loop spans 14 amino acids. The germline V and J ends were trimmed by 6 bases and 6 bases, with 15 bases remaining between them. CDR3 loop: CASSKTGGFQPQHF. For the CDR3, the DNA is TGTGCCAGCAGCAAGACGGGGGGATTTCAGCCCCAGCATTTT.

This clonotype was observed many times. The rearrangement joins TRBV29-1 to TRBJ2-5, with 12 bases lining up with TRBD2. CDR1 and CDR2 (germline): SQVTM, ANQGSEA. J was trimmed by 4 bases and V by 8 bases; bases with no gene match: 8. This CDR3 contains 14 residues. This CDR3 is CSSSLAGGRETQYF. In DNA, the CDR3 is TGCAGCTCCTCGCTAGCGGGGGGGAGAGAGACCCAGTACTTC.

In its sample, this clonotype was seen a few times. The V call is TRBV29-1, the J call TRBJ2-1, with TRBD2 as a possible D gene (7 bases). The CDR3 sequence is 14 residues long. V shed 6 bases and J shed 2 bases, with 14 bases lying between them. Germline V CDR1 and CDR2: SQVTM, ANQGSEA. CDR3 sequence reads: CSVRGGETYNEQFF. CDR3 nucleotide sequence: TGCAGCGTGAGGGGGGGGGAGACCTACAATGAGCAGTTCTTC.

The chain joins TRBV6-6 to TRBJ1-1; tentative D call: TRBD1 (6 bases). Germline CDR1 reads MNHNY; CDR2 reads SVGAGI (reference sequence). CDR3 size: 15 residues. With 1 base removed from V and 5 bases from J, the gap between germline ends came to 14 bases. CDR3 nucleotides: TGTGCCAGCAGTTACTTAAGGGGGGCACGGACTGAAGCTTTCTTT. Protein sequence: CASSYLRGARTEAFF.

The gene calls are TRBV20-1 and TRBJ2-4; 14 bases match TRBD2. CDR3 length: 14 residues. CDR1 is DFQATT and CDR2 is SNEGSKA in the germline V gene (reference sequence). The V gene end was trimmed by 6 bases and the J gene end by 9 bases; junction bases not matched to a gene: 7. CDR3 loop: CSALTSGRASIQYF. The CDR3 coding sequence is TGCAGTGCGTTGACTAGCGGGAGGGCCAGCATTCAGTACTTC.

The chain has TRBV10-3 and TRBJ2-3; D is uncertain. The CDR3 is 13 residues long. CDR1 is ENHRY, CDR2 SYGVKD, per germline. Trimming took off 5 bases at V and 2 bases at J, with 8 bases between the two ends. CDR3 in amino acids: CAISSEPTDTQYF. Written as DNA, the CDR3 is TGTGCCATCAGTTCGGAGCCCACAGATACGCAGTATTTT.

The J gene is TRBJ1-4, the V gene TRBV12-3 or TRBV12-4, with unresolved D. Trimming took off 0 bases at V and 8 bases at J, with 13 bases between the two ends. The CDR3 consists of 15 residues. The CDR3: CASSLALAAGEKLFF. DNA for the CDR3: TGTGCCAGCAGTTTAGCGCTGGCGGCGGGGGAAAAACTGTTTTTT.

CDR3 sequence reads: CASSAYTGPSYEQYF. The CDR3 bases are TGCGCCAGCAGCGCCTATACCGGCCCCTCCTACGAGCAGTACTTC. The J gene is TRBJ2-7, the V gene TRBV5-1; D is unclear. Trimming left V 4 bases short and J 0 bases short, with 14 bases between. The CDR3 extends over 15 amino acids. Germline CDR1 SGHRS, CDR2 YFSETQ.

The rearrangement uses TRBV5-1 and TRBJ1-2; unclear D gene. Germline-derived CDR1 and CDR2 are SGHRS and YFSETQ. Trimming removed 3 bases from V and 3 bases from J, with 18 bases in between. This CDR3 is 16 amino acids long. This CDR3 reads CASSSRGPGGDYGYTF. DNA of the CDR3: TGCGCCAGCAGCTCAAGAGGACCAGGTGGCGACTATGGCTACACCTTC.

The gene calls are TRBV12-3 or TRBV12-4 and TRBJ2-5; D may correspond to TRBD1 or TRBD2 (5 bases each). Between the trimmed V and J ends, which lost 3 bases and 5 bases, there was a span of 16 bases. This CDR3 region has 15 residues. The CDR3 here is CASSFRGRWGETQYF. CDR3 bases: TGTGCCAGCAGTTTTAGGGGTCGGTGGGGGGAGACCCAGTACTTC.

This clonotype has a handful of counts. The chain has TRBV25-1 and TRBJ1-6; no reliable D call. This CDR3 has 14 residues. V lost 6 bases and J 7 bases, leaving 13 bases between the germline ends. Germline assignment: CDR1 MGHDK and CDR2 SYGVNS. The CDR3 protein is CASSREAVNSPLHF. The CDR3 region has the DNA TGTGCCAGCAGCAGAGAGGCAGTAAATTCACCCCTCCACTTT.

This clonotype was observed a few times. This chain links TRBV12-5 with TRBJ2-5, with D perhaps being TRBD1 or TRBD2 (6 bases each). Germline V CDR1 and CDR2: LGHNT, FRNRAP. V was trimmed by 5 bases and J by 4 bases, leaving 14 bases between them. This CDR3 spans 14 amino acids. CDR3 region: CASGEGGRRETQYF. The DNA of the CDR3 is TGTGCTAGTGGTGAGGGGGGAAGGAGAGAGACCCAGTACTTC.

This clonotype was seen many times. The chain couples TRBV7-3 to TRBJ2-1, with D perhaps TRBD1 (6 bases). The V gene's germline CDR1 is SGHTA and CDR2 FQGTGA. Trimming stripped 2 bases from V and 9 bases from J, with 17 bases between. This CDR3 is built from 15 residues. CDR3 sequence reads: CASSLRDRSRGEQFF. The CDR3, as DNA: TGTGCCAGCAGCTTACGAGACAGGTCTAGGGGTGAGCAGTTCTTC.

In this sample, this clonotype turned up a few times. The chain uses TRBV5-1 and TRBJ2-1; D is tentatively TRBD1 or TRBD2 (6 bases each). The V and J ends lost 2 bases and 6 bases respectively, with 15 bases between them. Germline assignment: CDR1 SGHRS and CDR2 YFSETQ. The CDR3 totals 15 residues. This CDR3 is CASSLRGAPGNEQFF. The CDR3, as DNA: TGCGCCAGCAGCTTAAGGGGGGCGCCGGGCAATGAGCAGTTCTTC.

This clonotype was seen more than once but under ten times. V and J are TRBV12-3 or TRBV12-4 and TRBJ2-7; D gene uncertain. Between the trimmed V and J ends, which lost 0 bases and 3 bases, there was a span of 9 bases. The CDR3 extends over 14 amino acids. CDR3 amino acids: CASSLAVQDYEQYF. The DNA for the CDR3 is TGTGCCAGCAGTTTAGCGGTTCAGGACTACGAGCAGTACTTC.

This clonotype was seen at least ten times. A junction boundary mismatches the germline segment, possibly from a read error. The V and J genes are TRBV7-9 and TRBJ1-5; unclear D gene. The CDR3 is made up of 11 amino acids. CDR1 SEHNR and CDR2 FQNEAQ come from the germline V gene (reference sequence). Here the CDR3 DNA reads TGTGCCAGCAGCTCCGAGGAGCACCGAAATTTT. It translates to CASSSEEHRNF.

This clonotype occurred a few times. The chain joins TRBV4-1 to TRBJ2-2, with a tentative D call TRBD1 (5 bases). V was pared by 1 base and J by 0 bases, with 12 bases between. Germline V gives CDR1 MGHRA, CDR2 YSYEKL. This CDR3 has 17 residues. The CDR3 protein is CASSQVPGHTNTGELFF. CDR3 DNA sequence: TGCGCCAGCAGCCAAGTCCCCGGACACACGAACACCGGGGAGCTGTTTTTT.

The chain couples TRBV7-9 to TRBJ1-1; possibly TRBD1 for D (6 bases). Germline CDR1 SEHNR, CDR2 FQNEAQ (reference sequence). The V end lost 4 bases, the J end lost 6 bases, and 18 bases lay between the germline ends. The CDR3 length is 15 residues. The CDR3 region is CASSSHQGIEAEAFF. The DNA for the CDR3 is TGTGCCAGCAGCTCGCATCAGGGGATTGAAGCTGAAGCTTTCTTT.

V usage is TRBV7-9 and J usage is TRBJ2-5; TRBD2 matches at 9 bases. The last part of the DNA fits TRBJ2-7 better; the J call may be wrong. CDR1 is SEHNR, CDR2 FQNEAQ, per germline (reference sequence). The CDR3 runs 16 residues. CDR3 sequence reads: CASSLYTTSGFYEQYF. The CDR3 nucleotides are TGTGCCAGCAGCTTATATACGACTAGCGGATTCTACGAGCAGTACTTC.